The sequence of this T cell receptor (beta chain) was determined in a study of cytomegalovirus exposure and HLA in healthy donors (dated by TCRdb to the late 2010s). As for the study more broadly: The roughly 700 repertoires of the first cohort and the 95 to 150 validation repertoires were produced on the same platform, according to a later analysis. In addition to the first cohort of about 650 subjects, a separate validation cohort of 120 different subjects was used. The study aimed to test whether cataloging public T cell receptors could reveal signatures of past pathogen exposure. To predict cytomegalovirus infection status, the study combined high-throughput TCR immunosequencing, statistical association of individual TCRs with disease status, and machine learning.

On the study overall, not on this receptor specifically: It was suggested by the authors that the approach could potentially be generalized to other disease states and immunological phenotypes. The classifier was reported to diagnose cytomegalovirus status with high specificity and sensitivity in both the original cohort and the validation cohort. While some public TCRs were present in many individuals, most TCR sequences turned up only very rarely across donors. In the study, around 150 TCR beta chains were listed as associated with cytomegalovirus. In a later analysis, TCRs clustered in the first cohort were found to also tend to co-occur in the 120 or so validation repertoires, with 94% of cluster scores above 0. The validation cohort had no HLA typing available for a later analysis, so co-occurrence within that cohort was assessed over all 120 or so repertoires. A few of the identified cytomegalovirus-associated TCR beta chains were confirmed in vitro to be specific for cytomegalovirus antigens.

Its CDR3 holds 16 amino acids, cysteine through phenylalanine. Kept here is only the CDR3 DNA, which spans 48 bases and is read in frame from base 1. For this chain, trimming is 4 bases at the V end and 3 bases at the J end, and the number of junction bases without a gene match is 7. From a lookup of the germline V gene, CDR1 and CDR2 are KGHSH and LQKENI. Turning to this clone: There is no known antigen for this receptor. No clone much larger than this one lies a single base away; base qualities are absent.

Donors formed part of the validation cohort, which comprised fewer than 150 subjects and was distinct from the first cohort of fewer than 750 subjects. Library generation was performed with the immunoSEQ multiplex PCR assay. In the source study's methods: To diagnose cytomegalovirus status from the catalog of TCR beta chain sequences, a statistical classification framework was built. TCRdb took this table from immuneACCESS and kept in-frame rearrangements with V and J called. Such tables lack part of the clones; where checked against another copy, unresolved V genes explain under half of the gap, and the rest is unexplained. The V and J calls and clone size come from that table; D and trimming were worked out from the DNA. The sample contains roughly 270,000 clones, approximately 88% of them found a single time. The ten largest make up around 0.9% of the sample.

The V and J genes are TRBV18 and TRBJ1-5; 9 bases in the junction line up with TRBD1. The receptor comes from a woman younger than 30 in good health and CMV-seronegative. Sequenced material: PBMCs. The bases read TGTGCCAGCTCACTCAACAGGGGGCGAAACAATCAGCCCCAGCATTTT. Translated, this gives CASSLNRGRNNQPQHF. With all but the CDR3 taken from the reference TRBV18 and TRBJ1-5 genes, the full variable domain is: NAGVMQNPRHLVRRRGQEARLRCSPMKGHSHVYWYRQLPEEGLKFMVYLQKENIIDESGMPKERFSAEFPKEGPSILRIQQVVRGDSAAYFCASSLNRGRNNQPQHFGDGTRLSIL.